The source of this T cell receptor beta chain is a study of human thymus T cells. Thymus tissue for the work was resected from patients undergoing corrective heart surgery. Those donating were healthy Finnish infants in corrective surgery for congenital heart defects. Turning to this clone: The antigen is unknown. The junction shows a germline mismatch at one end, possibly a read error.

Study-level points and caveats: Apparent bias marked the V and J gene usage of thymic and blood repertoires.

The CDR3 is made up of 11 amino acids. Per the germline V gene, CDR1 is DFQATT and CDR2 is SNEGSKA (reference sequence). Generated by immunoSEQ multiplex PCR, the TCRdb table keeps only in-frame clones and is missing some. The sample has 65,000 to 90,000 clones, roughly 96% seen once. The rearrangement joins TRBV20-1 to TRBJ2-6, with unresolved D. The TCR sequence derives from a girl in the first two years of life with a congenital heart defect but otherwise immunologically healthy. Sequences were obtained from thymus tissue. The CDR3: CSARESNVLTF. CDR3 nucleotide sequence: TGCAGTGCTCGAGAGTCCAACGTCCTGACTTTC.